The 24 T cell receptor beta chains below come from one sample, sequenced in a study of cytomegalovirus exposure and HLA in healthy donors. The primer mix had 60 Vbeta and 13 Jbeta primers. Generated by immunoSEQ multiplex PCR, the TCRdb table keeps only in-frame clones and is missing some. The sample includes about 140,000 clones, 82% seen only once; the top ten take more than 1.5%. Source material: PBMCs. The receptors derive from a woman aged 40-49 years in good health and CMV-seronegative.

The chain employs TRBV9 and TRBJ2-6; D is perhaps TRBD1 (6 bases). Deletions cut 2 bases from V and 2 bases from J, with 17 bases between. This CDR3 has 18 residues. Germline V gives CDR1 SGDLS, CDR2 YYNGEE. CDR3 sequence reads: CASSVRWGHTPGANVLTF. CDR3 DNA sequence: TGTGCCAGCAGCGTGAGGTGGGGACACACCCCTGGGGCCAACGTCCTGACTTTC.

This chain's CDR3 is CASSRQGLQETQYF. The CDR3 bases are TGTGCCAGCAGTCGACAGGGCCTCCAAGAGACCCAGTACTTC. The chain links TRBV7-6 to TRBJ2-5; 7 bases align to TRBD1. J lost 1 base, V lost 6 bases, and 5 bases had no gene match. CDR3 size: 14 residues. CDR1 is SGHVS, CDR2 FNYEAQ, per germline.

The V gene is TRBV28, the J gene TRBJ2-1; D gene unclear. The CDR3 contains 12 residues. V lost 6 bases to trimming and J lost 9 bases, with 12 bases between them. CDR1 is MDHEN and CDR2 is SYDVKM in the germline V gene. Here the CDR3 reads CASRRGVSEQFF. Written as DNA, the CDR3 is TGTGCCAGCAGGCGAGGCGTGTCTGAGCAGTTCTTC.

The chain is built from TRBV7-2 and TRBJ2-2; D is possibly TRBD2 (6 bases). V was trimmed by 5 bases and J by 1 base, leaving 23 bases between them. CDR1 is SGHTA and CDR2 is FQGNSA in the germline V gene. The CDR3 consists of 19 residues. Written as DNA, the CDR3 is TGTGCCAGCAGCCTAAGGGCGACGACGGGACTGGGGAACACCGGGGAGCTGTTTTTT. It codes for CASSLRATTGLGNTGELFF.

This chain uses TRBV5-4 with TRBJ1-1, with 7 bases fitting TRBD1. The V segment lost 4 bases and the J segment 3 bases; nucleotides outside the gene matches: 3. Germline values: CDR1 SGHNT, CDR2 YYREEE (reference sequence). CDR3 length equals 13 residues. Written as DNA, the CDR3 is TGTGCCAGCAGCGGCAGGGGGGACACTGAAGCTTTCTTT. It encodes CASSGRGDTEAFF.

V usage is TRBV4-1 and J usage is TRBJ2-1; 13 bases are a match to TRBD2. Germline values: CDR1 MGHRA, CDR2 YSYEKL. The CDR3 contains 16 residues. V lost 7 bases and J lost 10; bases outside the gene matches: 13. The CDR3 loop reads CASTSTGLAGAWEQFF. CDR3 nucleotide sequence: TGCGCCAGCACCTCTACCGGACTAGCGGGAGCCTGGGAGCAGTTCTTC.

The CDR3 coding sequence is TGTGCCAGCAGCTTCCTGACAGGGGAAACTGGCTACACCTTC. It specifies CASSFLTGETGYTF. The chain employs TRBV7-2 and TRBJ1-2; 8 nucleotides line up with TRBD1. The length of the CDR3 is 14 residues. After removal of 3 bases from V and 7 bases from J, the junction contained 7 bases not matched to a gene. CDR1 and CDR2 (germline): SGHTA, FQGNSA.

The rearrangement links TRBV19 to TRBJ2-6, with TRBD2 matching over 15 bases. The germline CDR1 and CDR2 sequences are LNHDA and SQIVND (reference sequence). The CDR3 covers 17 residues. J lost 3 bases, V lost 5 bases, and 2 bases had no gene match. The CDR3 sequence: CASSGLAGGLGANVLTF. The CDR3 nucleotides are TGTGCCAGTAGTGGACTAGCGGGAGGGCTTGGGGCCAACGTCCTGACTTTC. Full variable domain (missing parts from reference TRBV19 and TRBJ2-6): DGGITQSPKYLFRKEGQNVTLSCEQNLNHDAMYWYRQDPGQGLRLIYYSQIVNDFQKGDIAEGYSVSREKKESFPLTVTSAQKNPTAFYLCASSGLAGGLGANVLTFGAGSRLTVL.

J is TRBJ1-2 and V is TRBV7-9; TRBD1 matches at 8 bases. Trimming at V came to 5 bases and at J to 3 bases, leaving 8 bases not matched to a gene. This CDR3 is built from 15 residues. From germline, CDR1 is SEHNR and CDR2 FQNEAQ (reference sequence). CDR3 sequence reads: CASSRGTGPYYGYTF. The CDR3 bases are TGTGCCAGCAGCCGAGGGACAGGACCTTACTATGGCTACACCTTC.

The chain uses TRBV7-2 and TRBJ2-7; D possibly corresponds to TRBD2 (6 bases). CDR3 length: 15 residues. The germline V gene has CDR1 SGHTA and CDR2 FQGNSA. V dropped 5 bases and J dropped 4 bases, with 18 bases sitting between them. The CDR3 coding sequence is TGTGCCAGCAGCAAAAGCGGTGCGGAGGGTTACGAGCAGTACTTC. It encodes CASSKSGAEGYEQYF.

This chain connects TRBV15 to TRBJ1-1; D gene unclear. V was pared by 8 bases and J by 3 bases, with 16 bases between. The CDR3 consists of 14 residues. Germline V gene sequence: CDR1 LNHNV, CDR2 YYDKDF (reference sequence). CDR3 in DNA: TGTGCCACCCAAGAGAGAGGTTTGTACACTGAAGCTTTCTTT. The encoded protein is CATQERGLYTEAFF.

A few counts support this clone. CDR3 amino acids: CASSLPRDREAFF. The CDR3 DNA reads as TGTGCCAGCAGTCTCCCCCGGGACAGGGAAGCTTTCTTT. The chain uses TRBV28 and TRBJ1-1; 8 positions agree with TRBD1. CDR3 length: 13 residues. Germline CDR1 reads MDHEN; CDR2 reads SYDVKM. With V trimmed by 5 bases and J by 8 bases, 7 bases remained unmatched. Drawing the rest from reference TRBV28 and TRBJ1-1, the complete variable domain is DVKVTQSSRYLVKRTGEKVFLECVQDMDHENMFWYRQDPGLGLRLIYFSYDVKMKEKGDIPEGYSVSREKKERFSLILESASTNQTSMYLCASSLPRDREAFFGQGTRLTVV.

Comments on this clone: Germline is not matched at one junction end, which may reflect a read error. The sample holds other DNA sequences that translate to the same CDR3. The chain links TRBV5-1 to TRBJ2-1, with 9 nucleotides matching TRBD2. CDR3 length equals 15 residues. Germline V CDR1 and CDR2: SGHRS, YFSETQ. The CDR3 DNA reads as TGCGCCAGCAGGGTGACTAGCGGAGTTTACAATGAGCAATTCTTC. Amino acids: CASRVTSGVYNEQFF.

The chain employs TRBV6-5 and TRBJ1-5, with D perhaps TRBD1 (5 bases). Trimming took off 2 bases at V and 5 bases at J, with 13 bases between the two ends. The CDR3 is 15 amino acids. CDR1 is MNHEY and CDR2 is SVGAGI in the germline V gene. The CDR3 nucleotides are TGTGCCAGCAGTTACGCGTGGGGGAGGGATCAGCCCCAGCATTTT. Encoded protein: CASSYAWGRDQPQHF.

The J gene is TRBJ2-5, the V gene TRBV11-2; D possibly matches TRBD1 or TRBD2 (5 bases each). The J call is in doubt because the DNA end fits TRBJ2-7 better. Per the germline V gene, CDR1 is SGHAT and CDR2 is FQNNGV. The CDR3 is 15 amino acids. Here the CDR3 reads CASSSVRGDSYEQYF. DNA of the CDR3: TGTGCCAGCAGCTCCGTCAGAGGGGACTCCTACGAGCAGTACTTC.

CDR3: CASSPLAGGRSTDTQYF. DNA of the CDR3: TGTGCCAGCAGCCCACTAGCGGGAGGCCGTAGCACAGATACGCAGTATTTT. The chain combines TRBV7-8 with TRBJ2-3; 12 nucleotides align to TRBD2. The trim removed 5 bases at V and 0 bases at J, leaving 6 bases unmatched. From germline, CDR1 is SGHVS and CDR2 FQNEAQ. The length of the CDR3 is 17 residues.

The chain has TRBV27 and TRBJ1-4; D gene ambiguous. V was trimmed by 1 base and J by 5 bases, leaving 17 bases between them. Germline CDR1 is MNHEY and CDR2 is SMNVEV (reference sequence). This CDR3 region has 17 residues. Written as DNA, the CDR3 is TGTGCCAGCAGTTTATGGAGACCTACACGCGGGAATGAAAAACTGTTTTTT. It encodes CASSLWRPTRGNEKLFF.

V usage is TRBV19 and J usage is TRBJ2-7, with D perhaps matching TRBD1 (5 bases). The CDR3 consists of 14 residues. Trimming shortened V by 6 bases and J by 3 bases, and 15 bases separated the two germline ends. Per the germline V gene, CDR1 is LNHDA and CDR2 is SQIVND (reference sequence). In DNA form, the CDR3 reads TGTGCCAGTAGCCTGCAGCCAGGGCACTACGAGCAGTACTTC. It codes for CASSLQPGHYEQYF.

CDR3 protein: CASSDRDRAFSGNTIYF. CDR3 nucleotide sequence: TGTGCCAGCAGTGACCGGGACAGAGCATTCTCTGGAAACACCATATATTTT. The chain carries TRBV6-1 and TRBJ1-3, with 7 bases fitting TRBD1. The length of the CDR3 is 17 residues. Trimming at V came to 3 bases and at J to 0 bases, leaving 8 bases not matched to a gene. Germline V gives CDR1 MNHNS, CDR2 SASEGT.

The chain carries TRBV4-3 and TRBJ1-5; D remains unclear. Germline CDR1 reads LGHNA; CDR2 reads YSLEER. CDR3 size: 15 residues. Trimming shortened V by 0 bases and J by 1 base, and 7 bases separated the two germline ends. CDR3 DNA sequence: TGCGCCAGCAGCCAAGATATAACAAGCAATCAGCCCCAGCATTTT. Translated: CASSQDITSNQPQHF.

The gene calls are TRBV7-3 and TRBJ2-5, with 11 nucleotides matching TRBD1. V gave up 5 bases and J gave up 9 bases; unmatched junction bases: 8. The CDR3 length is 14 residues. From germline, CDR1 is SGHTA and CDR2 FQGTGA. CDR3 bases: TGTGCCAGCAGCCGGACAGGGGGCGGGATGGCCCAGTACTTC. It yields the protein CASSRTGGGMAQYF.

The J gene is TRBJ2-2, the V gene TRBV7-6; D is perhaps TRBD1 (6 bases). The CDR3 is 14 amino acids. In germline, CDR1 is SGHVS, CDR2 FNYEAQ. V was cut by 7 bases and J by 4 bases, with 13 bases left in between. The CDR3, as DNA: TGTGCCAGCAAACGGACAGAGATCACCGGGGAGCTGTTTTTT. Its translation is CASKRTEITGELFF.

The rearrangement joins TRBV7-9 to TRBJ1-2, with D maybe TRBD1 (5 bases). Deletions cut 3 bases from V and 0 bases from J, with 11 bases between. The CDR3 consists of 15 residues. The germline CDR1 and CDR2 sequences are SEHNR and FQNEAQ (reference sequence). The CDR3 sequence: CASSLAGVSNYGYTF. DNA of the CDR3: TGTGCCAGCAGCTTGGCGGGGGTGTCTAACTATGGCTACACCTTC.

The count of this clone is one. The chain is built from TRBV27 and TRBJ2-5, with D possibly matching TRBD1 (6 bases). Germline assignment: CDR1 MNHEY and CDR2 SMNVEV (reference sequence). V shed 7 bases and J shed 3 bases, with 18 bases lying between them. This CDR3 has 15 residues. The CDR3 DNA reads TGTGCCAGCAATTTTCGGGGCAGGGGTGAAGAGACCCAGTACTTC. Protein product: CASNFRGRGEETQYF.